What follows are 26 T cell receptor beta chains derived from one specimen sequenced in a study of response to subunit inactivated influenza vaccine. TCRdb reprocessed the RT-PCR reads with MiXCR, giving one entry per CDR3 protein. Here the sample spans roughly 650,000 distinct CDR3 sequences, less than 15% being singletons. Sequencing was performed on PBMCs from blood, taken about 14 days before vaccination. These TCRs come from a man aged 45-65 years who received an inactivated influenza vaccine.

This clonotype has more than one count but fewer than ten. The V and J genes are TRBV4-3 and TRBJ1-1; possibly TRBD1 for D (6 bases). The CDR3 runs 14 residues. Germline CDR1 reads LGHNA; CDR2 reads YSLEER. Trimming shortened V by 1 base and J by 3 bases, and 9 bases separated the two germline ends. CDR3 coding DNA: TGCGCCAGCAGCCAAGGGGGGGCAGACACTGAAGCTTTCTTT. Translation: CASSQGGADTEAFF.

The gene calls are TRBV20-1 and TRBJ2-2; D might be TRBD2 (6 bases). V was clipped by 4 bases and J by 5 bases, with 17 bases between them. The length of the CDR3 is 15 residues. The germline V gene has CDR1 DFQATT and CDR2 SNEGSKA (reference sequence). The CDR3, as DNA: TGCAGTGCTACCCGAGGAGGGCCCGGTACCGGGGAGCTGTTTTTT. As protein: CSATRGGPGTGELFF.

This clonotype was seen a handful of times. This chain's CDR3 is CASSYPTGSSTDTQYF. DNA for the CDR3: TGTGCCAGCAGTTACCCGACGGGGTCTAGCACAGATACGCAGTATTTT. The chain uses TRBV6-2 or TRBV6-3 and TRBJ2-3, with a weak D call TRBD2 (5 bases). The V and J ends lost 2 bases and 0 bases respectively, with 12 bases between them. CDR1 is MNHEY and CDR2 is SVGEGT in the germline V gene. The CDR3 is 16 amino acids.

The V gene is TRBV24-1, the J gene TRBJ2-3, with D uncertain. The CDR3 totals 13 residues. With 2 bases removed from V and 4 bases from J, the gap between germline ends came to 6 bases. Looked up from germline, CDR1 is KGHDR and CDR2 is SFDVKD. Written as DNA, the CDR3 is TGTGCCACCAGTGATTATTGGGCAGATACGCAGTATTTT. It codes for CATSDYWADTQYF.

This chain joins TRBV2 and TRBJ2-4; the match to TRBD1 covers 7 bases. Germline V gene sequence: CDR1 SNHLY, CDR2 FYNNEI. Trimming took 4 bases from V and 4 from J; bases not matched to a gene: 4. CDR3 length: 14 amino acids. The CDR3 DNA reads TGTGCCAGCAGTGCTATGGACAGGAAAAACATTCAGTACTTC. Translating gives CASSAMDRKNIQYF.

This clonotype was seen repeatedly, ten times or more. V gene TRBV7-2 combines with J gene TRBJ2-7; TRBD1 might be the D (5 bases). The CDR3 contains 14 residues. V was cut by 1 base and J by 6 bases, with 13 bases left in between. In germline, CDR1 is SGHTA, CDR2 FQGNSA. This chain's CDR3 is CASSLGQKGSEQYF. The CDR3 DNA reads as TGTGCCAGCAGCTTAGGACAGAAAGGTAGCGAGCAGTACTTC. Full variable domain (outside the CDR3, taken from reference TRBV7-2 and TRBJ2-7): GAGVSQSPSNKVTEKGKDVELRCDPISGHTALYWYRQSLGQGLEFLIYFQGNSAPDKSGLPSDRFSAERTGGSVSTLTIQRTQQEDSAVYLCASSLGQKGSEQYFGPGTRLTVT.

In its sample, this clonotype was seen a few times. The chain is built from TRBV15 and TRBJ1-4; D is possibly TRBD1 (5 bases). Germline CDR1 reads LNHNV; CDR2 reads YYDKDF (reference sequence). This CDR3 is 16 amino acids long. V was clipped by 0 bases and J by 7 bases, with 15 bases between them. The CDR3 region has the DNA TGTGCCACCAGCAGAGATCCGGGGGTACTAGCTGAAAAACTGTTTTTT. Translation: CATSRDPGVLAEKLFF.

This chain joins TRBV4-3 and TRBJ1-1, with D unclear. Trimming cost V 0 bases and J 1 base, with 9 bases left between them. There are 15 residues in the CDR3. Germline V gene sequence: CDR1 LGHNA, CDR2 YSLEER. The DNA of the CDR3 is TGCGCCAGCAGCCAAGAACGGGTACCGAACACTGAAGCTTTCTTT. It specifies CASSQERVPNTEAFF.

This clonotype was detected a few times. The chain combines TRBV10-3 with TRBJ1-2, with D uncertain. The germline V gene has CDR1 ENHRY and CDR2 SYGVKD. The V end lost 6 bases, the J end lost 3 bases, and 5 bases lay between the germline ends. The CDR3 runs 11 residues. CDR3 protein: CAIRDDYGYTF. Here the CDR3 DNA reads TGTGCCATCAGAGACGACTATGGCTACACCTTC.

This chain connects TRBV29-1 to TRBJ1-3; 12 nucleotides match TRBD1. This CDR3 is 20 amino acids long. Looked up from germline, CDR1 is SQVTM and CDR2 is ANQGSEA. V shed 4 bases, J shed 2 bases, and the junction held 18 bases outside the gene matches. The CDR3 protein is CSVALLPGTGGDYTGNTIYF. CDR3 coding DNA: TGCAGCGTTGCCCTACTGCCGGGGACAGGGGGCGATTACACTGGAAACACCATATATTTT. The full variable domain, in which reference TRBV29-1 and TRBJ1-3 provide the parts outside the CDR3, is SAVISQKPSRDICQRGTSLTIQCQVDSQVTMMFWYRQQPGQSLTLIATANQGSEATYESGFVIDKFPISRPNLTFSTLTVSNMSPEDSSIYLCSVALLPGTGGDYTGNTIYFGEGSWLTVV.

Concerning this clonotype itself: At one boundary the junction diverges from the germline segment, which might be a read error. The J gene is TRBJ2-1, the V gene TRBV7-2; D gene ambiguous. The germline V gene encodes CDR1 SGHTA and CDR2 FQGNSA. The CDR3 runs to 15 residues. The CDR3 loop reads CASSLVRISYSEQFF. CDR3 DNA sequence: TGTGCCAGCAGCTTAGTTCGGATCTCCTACAGTGAGCAGTTCTTC.

This clonotype was detected only a few times. This chain joins TRBV6-5 and TRBJ2-1; tentative D call: TRBD2 (6 bases). Germline CDR1 reads MNHEY; CDR2 reads SVGAGI. This CDR3 is built from 14 residues. The V and J ends lost 7 bases and 4 bases respectively, with 14 bases between them. The CDR3 DNA follows: TGTGCCAGCAAGTTTGCGGCGGGGTACAATGAGCAGTTCTTC. Its translation: CASKFAAGYNEQFF.

The chain is built from TRBV24-1 and TRBJ2-3, with 8 bases aligning to TRBD1. After removal of 7 bases from V and 0 bases from J, the junction contained 2 bases not matched to a gene. The germline V gene has CDR1 KGHDR and CDR2 SFDVKD. CDR3 length: 14 amino acids. CDR3 nucleotide sequence: TGTGCCACCAGGGACAGGGTGAGCACAGATACGCAGTATTTT. Protein sequence: CATRDRVSTDTQYF.

The rearrangement joins TRBV28 to TRBJ2-1; D not certain. V was pared by 3 bases and J by 2 bases, with 8 bases between. CDR1 is MDHEN and CDR2 is SYDVKM in the germline V gene. The CDR3 has 14 amino acids. The CDR3 nucleotides read TGTGCCAGCAGTTTTTGGACCGCCTACAATGAGCAGTTCTTC. As protein: CASSFWTAYNEQFF.

This chain uses TRBV6-2 or TRBV6-3 with TRBJ2-5; D not resolved. Germline V CDR1 and CDR2: MNHEY, SVGEGT. The V gene lost 2 bases and the J gene lost 7 bases, with 8 bases spanning the gap. This CDR3 is built from 12 residues. CDR3 protein: CASSYPQRTQYF. DNA of the CDR3: TGTGCCAGCAGTTACCCCCAAAGGACCCAGTACTTC.

This clonotype was seen repeatedly, ten times or more. The chain employs TRBV5-1 and TRBJ2-7; D remains ambiguous. This CDR3 comprises 14 residues. Germline V gene lookup returns CDR1 SGHRS and CDR2 YFSETQ. V lost 0 bases, J lost 0 bases, and 7 bases lay in between. The CDR3 protein is CASSLDTNSYEQYF. The CDR3 DNA reads TGCGCCAGCAGCTTGGACACAAACTCCTACGAGCAGTACTTC.

This clonotype has more than one count but fewer than ten. The V gene is TRBV7-2, the J gene TRBJ1-4; 8 bases map to TRBD1. V trimming: 5 bases; J trimming: 8 bases; junction bases outside the gene matches: 7. Germline V gives CDR1 SGHTA, CDR2 FQGNSA. This CDR3 is built from 14 residues. The CDR3 sequence is CASSPRTGNEKLFF. CDR3 in DNA: TGTGCCAGCAGCCCCCGGACAGGGAACGAAAAACTGTTTTTT.

V usage is TRBV28 and J usage is TRBJ1-6; 10 bases align to TRBD1. V shed 7 bases and J 6 bases; nucleotides not matched to a gene: 6. This CDR3 contains 15 residues. Germline V gene data show CDR1 as MDHEN and CDR2 as SYDVKM. In DNA, the CDR3 is TGTGCCAGCAATGGCTGGGACAGGGGTAATTCACCCCTCCACTTT. It encodes CASNGWDRGNSPLHF. The full variable domain, completed using reference TRBV28 and TRBJ1-6, is DVKVTQSSRYLVKRTGEKVFLECVQDMDHENMFWYRQDPGLGLRLIYFSYDVKMKEKGDIPEGYSVSREKKERFSLILESASTNQTSMYLCASNGWDRGNSPLHFGNGTRLTVT.

The gene calls are TRBV12-3 or TRBV12-4 and TRBJ1-5; no firm D call. The V end lost 1 base, the J end lost 7 bases, and 8 bases lay between the germline ends. This CDR3 is 13 amino acids long. The DNA of the CDR3 is TGTGCCAGCAGTTTAGGATCAGTCCAGCCCCAGCATTTT. Amino acids: CASSLGSVQPQHF.

This clonotype came up a few times. The chain couples TRBV28 to TRBJ2-5; tentatively, D is TRBD2 (5 bases). The germline V gene encodes CDR1 MDHEN and CDR2 SYDVKM. With 10 bases removed from V and 7 bases from J, the gap between germline ends came to 16 bases. CDR3 size: 12 residues. CDR3 sequence (DNA): TGTGCCACCCACTTTGGTCGGGGGACCCAGTACTTC. Its translation is CATHFGRGTQYF.

This clonotype was recorded a few times. The rearrangement links TRBV3-1 to TRBJ2-1; 7 bases map to TRBD2. J lost 6 bases, V lost 1 base, and 3 bases had no gene match. The CDR3 is 14 residues long. The germline CDR1 and CDR2 sequences are LGHDT and YNNKEL (reference sequence). CDR3 loop: CASSQGTSVNEQFF. The CDR3 nucleotides are TGTGCCAGCAGCCAAGGGACTAGTGTCAATGAGCAGTTCTTC.

This clonotype was found many times. The V and J genes are TRBV4-1 and TRBJ2-7; TRBD1 matches at 7 bases. The germline V gene has CDR1 MGHRA and CDR2 YSYEKL. The CDR3 runs 16 residues. J gave up 0 bases and V 1 base, and 6 bases lay outside the gene matches. The CDR3 here is CASSQAYRDSSYEQYF. The CDR3 coding sequence is TGCGCCAGCAGCCAAGCTTATCGGGACAGCTCCTACGAGCAGTACTTC.

This clonotype has at least ten counts. The chain has TRBV5-6 and TRBJ2-1; TRBD2 aligns across 7 bases. Germline lookup yields CDR1 SGHDT and CDR2 YYEEEE. The CDR3 spans 18 residues. Trimming cost V 3 bases and J 0 bases; bases outside gene matches: 12. The CDR3: CASSSPDSGEYSYNEQFF. The CDR3 DNA reads as TGTGCCAGCAGCTCCCCCGACAGCGGGGAGTACTCCTACAATGAGCAGTTCTTC.

This clonotype was observed a handful of times. This chain joins TRBV5-6 and TRBJ2-7; TRBD1 matches at 7 bases. CDR1 SGHDT and CDR2 YYEEEE come from the germline V gene. Trimming at V came to 0 bases and at J to 6 bases, leaving 6 bases not matched to a gene. CDR3 length: 14 residues. CDR3 region: CASSLEGAWGEQYF. In DNA form, the CDR3 reads TGTGCCAGCAGCTTGGAGGGGGCTTGGGGCGAGCAGTACTTC.

To note about this clonotype: A read error is possible here, since a much larger clone lies one base away. The J gene is TRBJ2-3, the V gene TRBV12-3 or TRBV12-4, with D maybe TRBD1 (5 bases). The better agreement between TRBJ1-5 and the DNA end casts doubt on the J call. This CDR3 region has 14 residues. CDR3: CASRPSGGTDTQHF. CDR3 sequence (DNA): TGTGCCAGCAGGCCTAGCGGGGGAACAGATACGCAGCATTTT.

This clonotype was seen just once. V is TRBV6-1 and J is TRBJ2-7; D perhaps matches TRBD2 (6 bases). Germline CDR1 reads MNHNS; CDR2 reads SASEGT. The CDR3 length is 13 residues. The V and J ends lost 7 bases and 6 bases respectively, with 16 bases between them. CDR3: CASTALTSSEQYF. The CDR3 coding sequence is TGTGCCAGCACCGCCCTGACTAGTTCCGAGCAGTACTTC.